This T cell receptor (beta chain) was sequenced in a study of siplizumab effects on memory and regulatory T cells (dated by TCRdb to about 2019). Study-wide context: The effect of the anti-CD2 antibody siplizumab on alloreactive T-cell subsets was examined in allogeneic mixed lymphocyte reactions constructed from human PBMCs.

The library was generated by the immunoSEQ multiplex PCR assay. The deep sequencing platform assayed some 98,000 TCR templates per sample. Genomic DNA extracted from sorted T cells was used for TCRbeta CDR3 sequencing. The study's own analysis went as follows. The R programming language was used for the clonal analysis of the TCRbeta CDR3 data. Alloreactive CD4+ and CD8+ clones were defined by comparing unstimulated samples with post-reaction CFSE-low samples. By matching sequences to the repertoires of sorted unstimulated Treg and non-Treg cells, each alloreactive CD4+ clone was assigned a regulatory or non-regulatory origin. TCRdb mirrors the immuneACCESS table, restricted to in-frame sequences. Some clones are absent from its copies; in checked studies, under half trace to an unresolved V gene, and the reason for the others is unknown. D and trimming were read from the DNA, whereas the V and J calls and clone size are those reported in that table. This sample lists about 100,000 clones; about 94% were detected once. The ten largest clones add up to about 1.5% of the sample.

Beyond this particular receptor, the publication reports: Siplizumab significantly lowered the cumulative frequency of alloreactive sequences that could be traced to unstimulated CD4+ memory T cells. Unstimulated naive T cells appeared to be more diverse than memory T cells, and naive cells seemed to make a substantial contribution to the alloresponse. Whether proliferating Tregs from siplizumab cultures were suppressive was not functionally confirmed. Sequences below about 10^-5 frequency were poorly captured, so only a minor fraction of alloreactive clones could be mapped to unstimulated subsets. For roughly 80-97% of proliferating CD4+ or CD8+ clones, no naive or memory phenotype could be assigned. Among mappable alloreactive CD4+ clones, the Treg-derived fraction averaged approximately 66% with siplizumab versus roughly 29% in control reactions.

The CDR3 holds 11 amino acids from the cysteine to the phenylalanine. Here the CDR3 DNA is all that survives: 33 bases in frame from base 1. From a lookup of the germline V gene, CDR1 and CDR2 are SQVTM and ANQGSEA. Between the V and J ends, shortened by 1 base and 5 bases respectively, the junction contains 4 bases. Sorted unstimulated T cells and proliferating T cells recovered from mixed lymphocyte reactions underwent TCRbeta CDR3 sequencing. Fresh whole blood from ten HLA-typed healthy donors served as the source for isolating PBMCs. To map where alloreactive clones came from, CD4+ non-regulatory T cells in the unstimulated state were FACS-sorted. In the case of this clone: Its antigen has not been determined. No base qualities exist here, and no much larger clone lies one base off it.

The chain links TRBV29-1 with TRBJ2-3, with an unclear D gene assignment. Sequencing was done on a sample of non-Treg CD4+ T cells sorted from blood. According to the study, the label for this sample's cell subset or site signals: FACS-sorted unstimulated CD4+ non-regulatory T cells. The sequence was obtained from a human donor in good health. The DNA reads TGCAGCGTTGAAGGACAAGATACGCAGTATTTT. It encodes CSVEGQDTQYF.